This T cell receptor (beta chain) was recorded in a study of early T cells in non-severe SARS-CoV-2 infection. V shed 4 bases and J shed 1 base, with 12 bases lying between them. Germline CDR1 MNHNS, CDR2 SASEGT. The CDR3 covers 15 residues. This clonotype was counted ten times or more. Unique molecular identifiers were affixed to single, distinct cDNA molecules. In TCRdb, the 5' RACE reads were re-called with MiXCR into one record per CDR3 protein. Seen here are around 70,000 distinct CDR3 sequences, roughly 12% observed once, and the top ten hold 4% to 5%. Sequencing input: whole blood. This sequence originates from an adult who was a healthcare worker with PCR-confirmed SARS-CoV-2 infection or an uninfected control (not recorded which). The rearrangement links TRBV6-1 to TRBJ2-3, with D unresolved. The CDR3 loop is CASSGTSWGTDTQYF. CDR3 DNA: TGTGCCAGCAGTGGAACGTCCTGGGGCACAGATACGCAGTATTTT.